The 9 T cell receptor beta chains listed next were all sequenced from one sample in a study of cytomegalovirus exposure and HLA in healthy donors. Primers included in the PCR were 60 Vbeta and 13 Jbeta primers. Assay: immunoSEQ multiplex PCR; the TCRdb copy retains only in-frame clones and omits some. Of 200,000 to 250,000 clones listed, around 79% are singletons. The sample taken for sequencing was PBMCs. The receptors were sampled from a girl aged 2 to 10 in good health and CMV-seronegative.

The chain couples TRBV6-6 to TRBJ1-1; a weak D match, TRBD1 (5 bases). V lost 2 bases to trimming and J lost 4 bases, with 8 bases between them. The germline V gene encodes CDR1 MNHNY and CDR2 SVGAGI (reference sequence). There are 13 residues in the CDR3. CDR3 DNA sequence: TGTGCCAGCAGTTACGGGGCCCCCACTGAAGCTTTCTTT. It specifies CASSYGAPTEAFF.

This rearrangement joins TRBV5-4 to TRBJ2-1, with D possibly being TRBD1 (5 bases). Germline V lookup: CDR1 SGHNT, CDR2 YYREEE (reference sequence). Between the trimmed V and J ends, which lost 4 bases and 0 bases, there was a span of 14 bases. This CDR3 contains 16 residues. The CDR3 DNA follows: TGTGCCAGCAGCGGGAACAGGCCGGGCTCCTACAATGAGCAGTTCTTC. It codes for CASSGNRPGSYNEQFF.

Here the CDR3 reads CASSLGTSYEQYF. The CDR3 coding sequence is TGCGCCAGCAGCCTTGGGACTAGCTACGAGCAGTACTTC. The rearrangement joins TRBV4-1 to TRBJ2-7, with TRBD2 matching 8 bases. Germline V gives CDR1 MGHRA, CDR2 YSYEKL. The V and J ends lost 4 bases and 3 bases, in that order; junction bases with no gene match: 2. The CDR3 runs to 13 residues.

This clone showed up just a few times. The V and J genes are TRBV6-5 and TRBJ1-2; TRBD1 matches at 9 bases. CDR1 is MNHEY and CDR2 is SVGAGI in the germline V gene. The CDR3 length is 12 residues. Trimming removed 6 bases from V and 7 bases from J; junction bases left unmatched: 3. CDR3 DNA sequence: TGTGCCAGCAGGCGACAGGGGGGTGGCTACACCTTC. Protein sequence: CASRRQGGGYTF.

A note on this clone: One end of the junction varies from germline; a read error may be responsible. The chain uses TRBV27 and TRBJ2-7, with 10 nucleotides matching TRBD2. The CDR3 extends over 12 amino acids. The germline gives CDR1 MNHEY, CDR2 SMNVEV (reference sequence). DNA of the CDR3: TGTGCCAGCAGTTTTCTAGCGGGAGAGCTGTACTTC. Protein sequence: CASSFLAGELYF.

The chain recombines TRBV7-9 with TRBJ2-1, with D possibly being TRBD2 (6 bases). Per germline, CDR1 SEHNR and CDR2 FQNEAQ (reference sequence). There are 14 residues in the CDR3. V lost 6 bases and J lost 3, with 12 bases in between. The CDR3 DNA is TGTGCCAGCAGGCACCGGGACTTCTACAATGAGCAGTTCTTC. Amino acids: CASRHRDFYNEQFF.

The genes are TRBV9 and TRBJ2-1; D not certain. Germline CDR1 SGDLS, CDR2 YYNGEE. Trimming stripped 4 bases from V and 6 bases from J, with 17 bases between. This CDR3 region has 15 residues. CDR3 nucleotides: TGTGCCAGCAGCACCCACTCCCTTGGCGGCAATGAGCAGTTCTTC. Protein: CASSTHSLGGNEQFF.

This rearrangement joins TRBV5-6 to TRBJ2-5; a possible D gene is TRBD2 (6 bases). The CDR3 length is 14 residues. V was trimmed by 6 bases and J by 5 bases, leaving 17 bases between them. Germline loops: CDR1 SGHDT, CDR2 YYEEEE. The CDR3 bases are TGTGCCAGCACCAGATCCGGTGGGGGGGAGACCCAGTACTTC. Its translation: CASTRSGGGETQYF.

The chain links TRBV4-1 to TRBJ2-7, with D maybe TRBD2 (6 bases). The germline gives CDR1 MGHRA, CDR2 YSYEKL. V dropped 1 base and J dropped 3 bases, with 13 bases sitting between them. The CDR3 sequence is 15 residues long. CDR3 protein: CASSQALASHYEQYF. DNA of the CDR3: TGCGCCAGCAGCCAAGCGCTAGCGTCGCACTACGAGCAGTACTTC.